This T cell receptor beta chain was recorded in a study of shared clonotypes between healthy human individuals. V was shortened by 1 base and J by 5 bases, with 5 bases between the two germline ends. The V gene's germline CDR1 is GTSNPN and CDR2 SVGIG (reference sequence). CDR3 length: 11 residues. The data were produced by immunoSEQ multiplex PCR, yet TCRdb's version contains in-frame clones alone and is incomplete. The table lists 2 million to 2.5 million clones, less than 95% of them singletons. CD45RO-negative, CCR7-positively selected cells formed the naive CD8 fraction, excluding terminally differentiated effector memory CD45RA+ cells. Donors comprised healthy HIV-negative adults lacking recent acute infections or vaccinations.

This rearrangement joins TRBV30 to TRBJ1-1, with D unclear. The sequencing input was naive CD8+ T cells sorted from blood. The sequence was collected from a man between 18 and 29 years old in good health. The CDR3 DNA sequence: TGTGCCTGGAGTGGGATGACTGAAGCTTTCTTT. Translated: CAWSGMTEAFF.